This T cell receptor beta chain was retrieved from a study of T cell changes during pregnancy in multiple sclerosis. Here immunoSEQ multiplex PCR was the method, and the copy in TCRdb shows in-frame clones only, minus some. The sample records about 36,000 clones, more than 75% being singletons. Trimming stripped 4 bases from V and 4 bases from J, with 16 bases between. Germline V gene lookup returns CDR1 MDHEN and CDR2 SYDVKM. This CDR3 spans 15 amino acids. This clonotype was sampled from a female donor with multiple sclerosis, enrolled in a pregnancy study. The chain is built from TRBV28 and TRBJ1-2; D may be TRBD1 (6 bases). Material: CD4+ T cells from peripheral blood mononuclear cells, obtained in the first trimester of pregnancy. The CDR3 is CASSSPGGRIYGYTF. The DNA for the CDR3 is TGTGCCAGCAGTTCGCCGGGGGGCAGGATCTATGGCTACACCTTC.